A single sample is the source of the 29 T cell receptor beta chains below, sequenced in a study of cytomegalovirus exposure and HLA in healthy donors. The repertoire was sequenced with immunoSEQ multiplex PCR; TCRdb's copy has only in-frame clones and lacks some. The sample carries tens of thousands of clones, 90% to 95% recorded once. Sequenced sample: PBMCs. These receptors all come from a young man in good health and CMV-seronegative.

This clone was seen a single time. The CDR3 sequence is CASSLGTGAFQYF. CDR3 coding DNA: TGTGCCAGCAGCTTGGGGACGGGAGCTTTTCAGTATTTT. The genes are TRBV5-6 and TRBJ2-3; possible D gene TRBD2, 6 bases. The CDR3 covers 13 residues. Germline V gene sequence: CDR1 SGHDT, CDR2 YYEEEE. Trimming cost V 0 bases and J 12 bases, with 14 bases left between them.

In its sample, this clone was seen once. The chain carries TRBV6-1 and TRBJ2-5, with a weak D call TRBD2 (6 bases). V was pared by 3 bases and J by 7 bases, with 21 bases between. The CDR3 consists of 16 residues. The germline gives CDR1 MNHNS, CDR2 SASEGT. CDR3 loop: CASSEMPGVTLGTQYF. The CDR3 region has the DNA TGTGCCAGCAGTGAGATGCCGGGAGTAACTTTAGGGACCCAGTACTTC.

This chain joins TRBV7-6 and TRBJ2-2, with D possibly matching TRBD1 (6 bases). This CDR3 spans 15 amino acids. V was clipped by 1 base and J by 6 bases, with 12 bases between them. In germline, CDR1 is SGHVS, CDR2 FNYEAQ. The CDR3 DNA sequence: TGTGCCAGCAGCTTAGAGGCAGGGGCCGCCGGGGAGCTGTTTTTT. It translates to CASSLEAGAAGELFF.

V is TRBV11-2 and J is TRBJ2-1; TRBD2 is a possible D gene (6 bases). Trimming removed 4 bases from V and 5 bases from J, with 15 bases in between. The germline CDR1 and CDR2 sequences are SGHAT and FQNNGV. This CDR3 has 15 residues. CDR3 nucleotides: TGTGCCAGCAGCTCCGAGGGGACGGGAGACAATGAGCAGTTCTTC. This sequence encodes CASSSEGTGDNEQFF.

Here the CDR3 DNA reads TGTGCCAGCAGCTTAGTAGCGTCCGGGAGGGAGACCCAGTACTTC. Translation gives CASSLVASGRETQYF. This sequence joins TRBV7-2 and TRBJ2-5, with 7 bases identical to TRBD2. Germline values: CDR1 SGHTA, CDR2 FQGNSA. The CDR3 is 15 residues long. V trimming: 1 base; J trimming: 5 bases; junction bases outside the gene matches: 7.

The chain is built from TRBV9 and TRBJ2-3; TRBD1 matches at 7 bases. The V gene's germline CDR1 is SGDLS and CDR2 YYNGEE. V was pared by 4 bases and J by 0 bases, with 11 bases of the junction left unmatched. The CDR3 has 17 amino acids. CDR3 bases: TGTGCCAGCAGCCCGCGACAGGGAATCCCTAGCACAGATACGCAGTATTTT. Translating gives CASSPRQGIPSTDTQYF. The full variable domain, in which reference TRBV9 and TRBJ2-3 provide the parts outside the CDR3, is DSGVTQTPKHLITATGQRVTLRCSPRSGDLSVYWYQQSLDQGLQFLIQYYNGEERAKGNILERFSAQQFPDLHSELNLSSLELGDSALYFCASSPRQGIPSTDTQYFGPGTRLTVL.

The V gene is TRBV19, the J gene TRBJ2-5; D is possibly TRBD2 (5 bases). V lost 7 bases and J lost 5, with 11 bases in between. CDR1 is LNHDA and CDR2 is SQIVND in the germline V gene (reference sequence). CDR3 length: 12 amino acids. CDR3 protein: CASMSREETQYF. Here the CDR3 DNA reads TGTGCCAGTATGAGTAGGGAGGAGACCCAGTACTTC.

The chain carries TRBV6-5 and TRBJ2-7; D possibly corresponds to TRBD1 (6 bases). CDR1 and CDR2 from the germline V gene are MNHEY and SVGAGI. V shed 4 bases and J shed 0 bases, with 16 bases lying between them. CDR3 size: 16 residues. The CDR3 region is CASSSSTGYSSYEQYF. CDR3 sequence (DNA): TGTGCCAGCAGTTCTTCTACAGGGTACAGCTCCTACGAGCAGTACTTC.

V and J are TRBV4-1 and TRBJ2-6, with TRBD1 matching over 10 bases. Trimming cost V 2 bases and J 1 base; bases outside gene matches: 8. There are 19 residues in the CDR3. Germline-derived CDR1 and CDR2 are MGHRA and YSYEKL. The CDR3 sequence: CASSQLPGQGLSGANVLTF. Written as DNA, the CDR3 is TGCGCCAGCAGCCAACTTCCGGGACAGGGGCTTTCTGGGGCCAACGTCCTGACTTTC.

J is TRBJ2-7 and V is TRBV6-1; perhaps TRBD2 as D (6 bases). This CDR3 contains 17 residues. V was pared by 4 bases and J by 7 bases, with 26 bases between. CDR1 is MNHNS, CDR2 SASEGT, per germline. The CDR3 DNA follows: TGTGCCAGCAGTGGACCTCTCTCGGCCTGGGACTTGGGGGAGCAGTACTTC. Its protein is CASSGPLSAWDLGEQYF.

The rearrangement uses TRBV5-1 and TRBJ2-5; perhaps TRBD1 as D (5 bases). This CDR3 has 16 amino acids. V dropped 2 bases and J dropped 5 bases, with 19 bases sitting between them. Per the germline V gene, CDR1 is SGHRS and CDR2 is YFSETQ. This CDR3 reads CASSFQGSQSRETQYF. The CDR3 DNA reads TGCGCCAGCAGCTTCCAGGGATCGCAGTCGCGGGAGACCCAGTACTTC.

CDR3: CASSLGTEETQYF. CDR3 in DNA: TGTGCCAGCAGCCTGGGGACAGAAGAGACCCAGTACTTC. The chain joins TRBV11-2 to TRBJ2-5; 7 positions agree with TRBD1. This CDR3 region has 13 residues. Per the germline V gene, CDR1 is SGHAT and CDR2 is FQNNGV. The V segment lost 5 bases and the J segment 3 bases; nucleotides outside the gene matches: 3.

The chain couples TRBV7-2 to TRBJ2-2; D uncertain. Germline V lookup: CDR1 SGHTA, CDR2 FQGNSA. The CDR3 has 14 amino acids. Trimming removed 7 bases at V and 8 bases at J, with 17 bases between. Here the CDR3 reads CASTPYLSTGELFF. The CDR3 coding sequence is TGTGCCAGCACCCCCTATCTTTCCACGGGGGAGCTGTTTTTT.

The chain joins TRBV4-3 to TRBJ2-1; TRBD2 matches 7 bases. V dropped 0 bases and J dropped 6; count of bases not matched to a gene: 8. CDR1 and CDR2 (germline): LGHNA, YSLEER. The CDR3 is 16 residues long. This CDR3 is CASSQDWLAESNEQFF. The CDR3 DNA is TGCGCCAGCAGCCAAGATTGGCTAGCGGAGAGCAATGAGCAGTTCTTC.

Only one count was recorded for this clone. J is TRBJ2-3 and V is TRBV11-3; D is unresolved. CDR3 length: 13 amino acids. CDR1 is SGHNT and CDR2 is YENEEA in the germline V gene. With 5 bases removed from V and 4 bases from J, the gap between germline ends came to 10 bases. The CDR3 DNA follows: TGTGCCAGCAGCCCGAGGTTGTCAGATACGCAGTATTTT. Translating it yields CASSPRLSDTQYF.

The chain recombines TRBV11-2 with TRBJ2-7, with D perhaps TRBD1 (5 bases). V was trimmed by 5 bases and J by 4 bases, leaving 12 bases between them. Germline lookup yields CDR1 SGHAT and CDR2 FQNNGV. The CDR3 is made up of 13 amino acids. CDR3 region: CASSPRQSYEQYF. The CDR3 region has the DNA TGTGCCAGCAGCCCGAGACAGAGTTACGAGCAGTACTTC.

The V and J genes are TRBV7-9 and TRBJ2-7; tentatively, D is TRBD1 (6 bases). The CDR3 runs 15 residues. Trimming pared 9 bases from V and 2 bases from J, leaving 20 bases between. From germline, CDR1 is SEHNR and CDR2 FQNEAQ (reference sequence). CDR3 loop: CASSPGAGKTYEQYF. Here the CDR3 DNA reads TGTGCCAGTTCCCCAGGGGCAGGGAAAACCTACGAGCAGTACTTC.

V usage is TRBV6-1 and J usage is TRBJ2-2; 7 bases line up with TRBD1. J lost 6 bases, V lost 6 bases, and 1 base had no gene match. The CDR3 extends over 12 amino acids. CDR1 is MNHNS, CDR2 SASEGT, per germline. This CDR3 reads CASRTGPGELFF. CDR3 coding DNA: TGTGCCAGCAGGACAGGGCCCGGGGAGCTGTTTTTT.

The CDR3 reads CASSETGLAGDKFF. The CDR3 bases are TGTGCCAGCAGTGAAACGGGACTAGCGGGAGATAAGTTCTTC. The J gene is TRBJ2-1, the V gene TRBV2; the match to TRBD2 covers 14 bases. V was pared by 2 bases and J by 14 bases, with 5 bases of the junction left unmatched. The CDR3 contains 14 residues. Germline loops: CDR1 SNHLY, CDR2 FYNNEI.

V usage is TRBV4-1 and J usage is TRBJ2-3, with TRBD2 identical over 10 bases. Looked up from germline, CDR1 is MGHRA and CDR2 is YSYEKL. This CDR3 comprises 19 residues. Unmatched junction bases numbered 9, after V lost 0 bases and J lost 0 bases. CDR3: CASSQDDSGRPLSTDTQYF. CDR3 bases: TGCGCCAGCAGCCAAGACGATAGCGGGAGGCCCCTTAGCACAGATACGCAGTATTTT.

The chain links TRBV4-2 to TRBJ2-7; weak D call: TRBD1 (5 bases). CDR3 length equals 14 residues. V gave up 0 bases and J gave up 1 base, with 7 bases separating them. Germline V gives CDR1 LGHNA, CDR2 YNFKEQ. CDR3 nucleotide sequence: TGTGCCAGCAGCCAAGAAAGGGGATCCTACGAGCAGTACTTC. Its protein product is CASSQERGSYEQYF.

The V gene is TRBV28, the J gene TRBJ2-1; a weak D match, TRBD1 (5 bases). The CDR3 is 14 amino acids. Germline V gives CDR1 MDHEN, CDR2 SYDVKM. The V end was cut by 3 bases, the J end by 8 bases, with 14 bases between. DNA for the CDR3: TGTGCCAGCAGTTTCGCGGCAGGGAAATATGAGCAGTTCTTC. Translation: CASSFAAGKYEQFF.

In DNA, the CDR3 is TGTGCCAGCAGCCAAAGCCTCGATGAGTACAATGAGCAGTTCTTC. This gives the protein CASSQSLDEYNEQFF. The V call is TRBV7-9, the J call TRBJ2-1; D uncertain. V was pared by 5 bases and J by 4 bases, with 15 bases between. The CDR3 has 15 residues. Germline values: CDR1 SEHNR, CDR2 FQNEAQ (reference sequence). Drawing the rest from reference TRBV7-9 and TRBJ2-1, the complete variable domain is DTGVSQNPRHKITKRGQNVTFRCDPISEHNRLYWYRQTLGQGPEFLTYFQNEAQLEKSRLLSDRFSAERPKGSFSTLEIQRTEQGDSAMYLCASSQSLDEYNEQFFGPGTRLTVL.

This chain uses TRBV14 with TRBJ2-1; possibly TRBD2 for D (6 bases). Trimming removed 4 bases from V and 4 bases from J, with 20 bases in between. This CDR3 region has 17 residues. Germline V lookup: CDR1 SGHDN, CDR2 FVKESK. For the CDR3, the DNA is TGTGCCAGCAGCCCCTTTTATCGACTAGGGCAATACAATGAGCAGTTCTTC. Residues: CASSPFYRLGQYNEQFF.

The J gene is TRBJ2-3, the V gene TRBV6-4, with D possibly being TRBD2 (6 bases). V was shortened by 0 bases and J by 1 base, with 11 bases between the two germline ends. The germline V gene has CDR1 MRHNA and CDR2 SNTAGT. The length of the CDR3 is 16 residues. The CDR3 nucleotides read TGTGCCAGCAGTGACTCTGCGGGATTCGGCACAGATACGCAGTATTTT. This sequence encodes CASSDSAGFGTDTQYF.

CDR3 DNA: TGTGCCAGTAGCCCTAGCGGGTACGAGCAGTACTTC. This sequence encodes CASSPSGYEQYF. This chain joins TRBV19 and TRBJ2-7; 8 nucleotides line up with TRBD2. V lost 6 bases, J lost 4 bases, and 2 bases stayed unmatched. Germline lookup yields CDR1 LNHDA and CDR2 SQIVND (reference sequence). The CDR3 is made up of 12 amino acids.

V gene TRBV6-6 combines with J gene TRBJ1-3, with a weak D call TRBD1 (5 bases). The CDR3 totals 15 residues. CDR1 MNHNY and CDR2 SVGAGI come from the germline V gene (reference sequence). Trimming took 6 bases from V and 4 from J, leaving 16 bases between them. CDR3 in amino acids: CASSAGFFSGNTIYF. The CDR3 DNA is TGTGCCAGCAGCGCAGGGTTTTTCTCCGGAAACACCATATATTTT.

The CDR3 protein is CASRAGLAEQETQYF. Here the CDR3 DNA reads TGTGCCAGCAGAGCCGGGCTAGCGGAACAAGAGACCCAGTACTTC. The chain couples TRBV13 to TRBJ2-5, with 7 bases fitting TRBD2. The CDR3 covers 15 residues. The germline CDR1 and CDR2 sequences are PRHDT and FYEKMQ (reference sequence). The V segment lost 6 bases and the J segment 2 bases; nucleotides outside the gene matches: 9. Drawing the rest from reference TRBV13 and TRBJ2-5, the complete variable domain is AAGVIQSPRHLIKEKRETATLKCYPIPRHDTVYWYQQGPGQDPQFLISFYEKMQSDKGSIPDRFSAQQFSDYHSELNMSSLELGDSALYFCASRAGLAEQETQYFGPGTRLLVL.

The CDR3 here is CASSLTGVIYEQYF. The CDR3 DNA is TGTGCCAGCAGTTTAACGGGGGTAATCTACGAGCAGTACTTC. The rearrangement joins TRBV27 to TRBJ2-7; D perhaps matches TRBD2 (6 bases). This CDR3 is built from 14 residues. CDR1 MNHEY and CDR2 SMNVEV come from the germline V gene (reference sequence). V dropped 2 bases and J dropped 3 bases, with 11 bases sitting between them.